This record looks at one TCR beta chain sequence and its context. V was pared by 7 bases and J by 0 bases, with 11 bases of the junction left unmatched. CDR3 size: 17 residues. Germline V CDR1 and CDR2: LNHDA, SQIVND (reference sequence). How the authors handled the data: It was from reference gene primer amplification that nucleated cell counts were estimated. Produced via immunoSEQ multiplex PCR; TCRdb's table is partial and in-frame only. V and J calls and clone size are given by that table; D and trimming were obtained from the DNA. The top ten hold 2.2% of the sample, which has about 150,000 clones, 84% seen once. The data belong to a study of blood T cell repertoires in COVID-19. As for the study in general: Sites in the United States, Italy and Spain provided acute and convalescent COVID-19 samples. Sample material is recorded as cDNA or gDNA derived from T cells, B-cell-depleted T cells, or PBMCs.

The clonotype was recovered from an older man with acute or convalescent COVID-19. This chain connects TRBV19 to TRBJ2-1; 8 positions agree with TRBD2. Sequencing was performed on peripheral blood. The CDR3 DNA reads as TGTGCCAGTACCCCACCCGGGGGGGGGCTCTCCTACAATGAGCAGTTCTTC. Its translation: CASTPPGGGLSYNEQFF. The full variable domain, rest sourced from reference TRBV19 and TRBJ2-1, is DGGITQSPKYLFRKEGQNVTLSCEQNLNHDAMYWYRQDPGQGLRLIYYSQIVNDFQKGDIAEGYSVSREKKESFPLTVTSAQKNPTAFYLCASTPPGGGLSYNEQFFGPGTRLTVL.